The TCR beta chain described here comes from a study of T cells in Graves' hyperthyroidism and ophthalmopathy. Study-level findings and limits: Blood also held most thyroid clonotypes expanded beyond 0.001.

This clonotype has at least ten counts. The antigen is undetermined. The germline V and J ends were trimmed by 4 bases and 5 bases, with 14 bases remaining between them. The CDR3 runs 15 residues. Germline V gene data show CDR1 as SGHVS and CDR2 as FQNEAQ. Researchers amplified the TCR beta CDR3 regions from RNA transcripts. With the HTBI primer set, the TCR CDR3 went through a first round of RT-PCR. One entry per CDR3 protein results from TCRdb running MiXCR on the multiplex PCR reads. The table has about 700,000 distinct CDR3 sequences, approximately 15% seen once. The sequenced material came from blood. The clonotype was recovered from a woman in her late teens or twenties with Graves' hyperthyroidism. The chain combines TRBV7-8 with TRBJ1-4; D gene unclear. CDR3 nucleotides: TGTGCCAGCAGCTCACTATCTCAGCTCAATGAAAAACTGTTTTTT. Residues: CASSSLSQLNEKLFF.